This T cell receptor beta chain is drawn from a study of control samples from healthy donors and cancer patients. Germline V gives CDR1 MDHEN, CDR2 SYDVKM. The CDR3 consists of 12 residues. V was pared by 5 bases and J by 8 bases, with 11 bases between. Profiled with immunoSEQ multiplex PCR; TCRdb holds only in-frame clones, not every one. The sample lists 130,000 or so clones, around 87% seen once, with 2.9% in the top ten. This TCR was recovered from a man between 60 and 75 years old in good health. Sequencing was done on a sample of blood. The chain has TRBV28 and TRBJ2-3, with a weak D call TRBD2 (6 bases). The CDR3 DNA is TGTGCCAGCAGTGGGATGGGGGGTACGCAGTATTTT. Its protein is CASSGMGGTQYF.